A single sample gave rise to the 8 T cell receptor delta chains below, sequenced in a study of Vδ1+ human thymocytes. Sequences come from RNA converted to cDNA by reverse transcription. Pooled V-gene forward primers with one constant-region reverse primer generated the CDR3 amplicons by multiplex PCR. TCRdb re-called the multiplex PCR reads using CATT. This table has roughly 25,000 delta-chain clones, 6.5% to 8% appearing once. For these TCRs, the target antigens are not known. Overall study findings and caveats: Thymic TRG and TRD repertoires appeared highly polyclonal.

Sample: Vdelta1+ gamma-delta thymocytes from the thymus. Subset indicated: FACS-sorted CD3+ TCRalphabeta- TCRVdelta1+ TCRVdelta2- thymocytes. These receptors were obtained from a girl less than two years old who had congenital heart surgery.

This clone ranks as medium-sized (0.01 to 0.1%). The V and J genes are TRDV1 and TRDJ1, with D uncertain. This CDR3 spans 14 amino acids. Germline values: CDR1 TSWWSYY, CDR2 QGS. V dropped 5 bases and J dropped 3 bases, with 13 bases sitting between them. CDR3 loop: CALGRFNSPDKLIF. The CDR3 nucleotides read TGTGCTCTTGGGAGGTTCAACTCCCCCGATAAACTCATCTTT.

The chain links TRDV1 to TRDJ1, with a possible D match to TRDD3 (6 bases). The V and J ends lost 4 bases and 0 bases respectively, with 18 bases between them. Germline CDR1 and CDR2: TSWWSYY and QGS. This CDR3 comprises 17 residues. The CDR3 protein is CALGVPGDPSYTDKLIF. CDR3 in DNA: TGTGCTCTTGGGGTCCCGGGGGACCCATCTTACACCGATAAACTCATCTTT.

This clone came up a few times. The chain carries TRDV1 and TRDJ1; the D is unclear. Germline-derived CDR1 and CDR2 are TSWWSYY and QGS. The length of the CDR3 is 13 residues. V lost 1 base and J lost 4, with 7 bases in between. The CDR3 DNA reads as TGTGCTCTTGGGGAACGAATGGGCGATAAACTCATCTTT. It yields the protein CALGERMGDKLIF.

This clone was found a few times. The chain uses TRDV1 and TRDJ1, with D unresolved. The CDR3 is 14 amino acids. CDR1 is TSWWSYY and CDR2 is QGS in the germline V gene. V lost 4 bases and J 2 bases, leaving 11 bases between the germline ends. The CDR3 loop is CALGGSLLTDKLIF. The DNA for the CDR3 is TGTGCTCTTGGGGGATCCCTCCTGACCGATAAACTCATCTTT.

This clone was seen only a few times. The chain carries TRDV1 and TRDJ1; TRDD3 might be the D (5 bases). Trimming left V 5 bases short and J 5 bases short, with 27 bases between. CDR3 size: 18 residues. Germline loops: CDR1 TSWWSYY, CDR2 QGS. As DNA, the CDR3 is TGTGCTCTTGGGCCCCTATTGGGATCCGACGGTTCGGTAGATAAACTCATCTTT. Amino acid sequence: CALGPLLGSDGSVDKLIF.

In this sample, this clone turned up a few times. The chain uses TRDV1 and TRDJ1; 7 bases agree with TRDD3. Germline V gene data show CDR1 as TSWWSYY and CDR2 as QGS. J was trimmed by 1 base and V by 4 bases; bases with no gene match: 15. The CDR3 has 18 amino acids. The CDR3 reads CALGVPSAGGELTDKLIF. The CDR3 DNA reads as TGTGCTCTTGGGGTCCCATCGGCTGGGGGGGAGCTCACCGATAAACTCATCTTT.

This clone has just a few counts. This rearrangement joins TRDV1 to TRDJ1, with 9 bases aligning to TRDD3. CDR1 TSWWSYY and CDR2 QGS come from the germline V gene. The V segment lost 1 base and the J segment 3 bases; nucleotides outside the gene matches: 18. The CDR3 has 20 residues. The CDR3 loop reads CALGERHPLPTGGPSDKLIF. The CDR3 DNA reads as TGTGCTCTTGGGGAACGTCATCCCTTACCTACTGGGGGACCCTCCGATAAACTCATCTTT.

This clone was recorded a few times. The chain recombines TRDV1 with TRDJ1; perhaps TRDD2 as D (5 bases). V was shortened by 5 bases and J by 0 bases, with 37 bases between the two germline ends. CDR1 and CDR2 (germline): TSWWSYY, QGS. The CDR3 is 23 amino acids. For the CDR3, the DNA is TGTGCTCTTGGGAACCCATGTTCTTCCCGGGCTAATCTTCCCCAGATAGACACCGATAAACTCATCTTT. This translates into CALGNPCSSRANLPQIDTDKLIF.